This T cell receptor beta chain appears in the sequencing data of a study of cytomegalovirus exposure and HLA in healthy donors. Study in general: Prior work identified 120 million or so unique TCR beta sequences in some 180 million T cells. Study results and caveats: Sequencing depth roughly uniform across donors was assumed in presence/absence analyses.

The PCR had 60 Vbeta and 13 Jbeta primers. TCRdb's table, derived via immunoSEQ multiplex PCR, lists solely in-frame clones and lacks some. The profile covers about 130,000 clones, with just under 80% appearing a single time and approximately 4.3% taken by the ten largest. Trimming took off 5 bases at V and 2 bases at J, with 22 bases between the two ends. The CDR3 extends over 17 amino acids. CDR1 and CDR2 from the germline V gene are SEHNR and FQNEAQ (reference sequence). Regarding this clone: What it binds is not known.

Specimen: PBMCs. This chain connects TRBV7-9 to TRBJ2-7; a possible D gene is TRBD1 (6 bases). The receptor was isolated from a man aged 25 to 40 in good health. CDR3 nucleotide sequence: TGTGCCAGCAGCGCCTTACGGACAGAACAGAAGACCTACGAGCAGTACTTC. Its protein product is CASSALRTEQKTYEQYF.